Following are 15 T cell receptor beta chains from one sample sequenced in a study of quantifying T cell responses using KT2 cells. Study as a whole: TCR alpha and beta constant-region primers primed reverse transcription of RNA.

The cDNA 3' end received a ligated oligonucleotide with a UMI. First-round PCR used three to four cycles and beta primers RC1.1 and RC1.2 covering TRBC1 and TRBC2. TCRdb redid the calling of the UMI-ligation and nested PCR reads with MiXCR, one entry per CDR3 protein. Of tens of thousands of distinct CDR3 sequences in the sample, roughly 7.2% are singletons; the top ten hold approximately 14%. Sequencing was done on a sample of PBMCs spiked with cells of the T cell clone KT2. The source is a human donor.

In regard to this clonotype: No conserved phenylalanine or tryptophan is present at the end of the CDR3, so a read error is the likely explanation. The DNA is left out, because the CDR3 cannot be placed on it with certainty; the CDR3 is given as TCRdb lists it. This chain uses TRBV7-2 with TRBJ2-1; the table's TRBD2 call for D was not verified on the DNA. The germline V gene has CDR1 SGHTA and CDR2 FQGNSA. The CDR3 is 14 residues long, ends included. CDR3 loop: CASSLDWTRGTELG.

CDR3 bases: TGTGCCAGCAGTTACAGGGGGACTAGCATCGTGTATACGCAGTATTTT. Translating gives CASSYRGTSIVYTQYF. V and J are TRBV6-2 or TRBV6-3 and TRBJ2-3; 9 nucleotides match TRBD2. The CDR3 has 16 residues. CDR1 and CDR2 from the germline V gene are MNHEY and SVGEGT. Trimming removed 2 bases from V and 7 bases from J; junction bases left unmatched: 10.

The chain joins TRBV20-1 to TRBJ2-7; D could derive from TRBD1 or TRBD2 (6 bases each). V was cut by 3 bases and J by 1 base, with 13 bases left in between. The CDR3 runs 14 residues. Germline V CDR1 and CDR2: DFQATT, SNEGSKA (reference sequence). The CDR3 region is CSARRRGLSYEQYF. The CDR3 DNA reads as TGCAGTGCTAGGAGGAGGGGGTTATCCTACGAGCAGTACTTC.

A note on this clonotype: The conserved phenylalanine or tryptophan normally closing the CDR3 is absent here, so this likely arose from a read error. This chain links TRBV29-1 with TRBJ2-3, with 8 bases matching TRBD2. Germline V gene data show CDR1 as SQVTM and CDR2 as ANQGSEA. J gave up 5 bases and V 8 bases, and 6 bases lay outside the gene matches. The CDR3 extends over 12 amino acids. The CDR3 DNA reads TGCAGCTCCGTAGCGGGAATAGATACGCAGTATTAT. It codes for CSSVAGIDTQYY.

The rearrangement joins TRBV7-3 to TRBJ2-3, with 7 positions matching TRBD1. Germline lookup yields CDR1 SGHTA and CDR2 FQGTGA. The CDR3 length is 16 residues. With V trimmed by 5 bases and J by 4 bases, 12 bases remained unmatched. In nucleotides, the CDR3 is TGTGCCAGCAGCCAATCTCCACAGGGGTTCGCAGATACGCAGTATTTT. Amino acid sequence: CASSQSPQGFADTQYF.

This clonotype appeared many times. The chain joins TRBV2 to TRBJ1-5; D uncertain. CDR1 is SNHLY and CDR2 is FYNNEI in the germline V gene. CDR3 length: 13 amino acids. V lost 8 bases and J 7 bases, leaving 15 bases between the germline ends. DNA of the CDR3: TGTGCCAGCCGGAGTTTCGGTAAACAGCCCCAGCATTTT. It encodes CASRSFGKQPQHF.

This clonotype was counted at least ten times. The V and J genes are TRBV12-3 or TRBV12-4 and TRBJ2-1, with 7 bases that match TRBD2. The length of the CDR3 is 15 residues. The V segment lost 4 bases and the J segment 8 bases; nucleotides outside the gene matches: 11. The CDR3 loop reads CASSSLAGVSDEQFF. As DNA, the CDR3 is TGTGCCAGCAGTTCTTTGGCGGGAGTGTCCGATGAGCAGTTCTTC.

This clonotype has more than one count but fewer than ten. The CDR3 protein is CASSDPIRANVLTF. In nucleotides, the CDR3 is TGTGCCAGCAGCGATCCGATTAGGGCCAACGTCCTGACTTTC. The V and J genes are TRBV9 and TRBJ2-6; D call uncertain. CDR3 length equals 14 residues. From germline, CDR1 is SGDLS and CDR2 YYNGEE. V gave up 3 bases and J gave up 5 bases, with 9 bases separating them.

V is TRBV5-1 and J is TRBJ2-5; D possibly corresponds to TRBD2 (5 bases). The germline V and J ends were trimmed by 0 bases and 5 bases, with 8 bases remaining between them. This CDR3 is built from 13 residues. CDR1 SGHRS and CDR2 YFSETQ come from the germline V gene. The CDR3 DNA follows: TGCGCCAGCAGCTTGGGGGTAGCGGAGACCCAGTACTTC. Translated: CASSLGVAETQYF.

The chain is built from TRBV7-6 and TRBJ2-6; D gene unclear. Germline CDR1 and CDR2: SGHVS and FNYEAQ. V was cut by 1 base and J by 4 bases, with 11 bases left in between. CDR3 length: 16 residues. DNA for the CDR3: TGTGCCAGCAGCTTAGTGGGAAGGTCGGGGGCCAACGTCCTGACTTTC. Protein: CASSLVGRSGANVLTF.

This clonotype was picked up many times. The chain uses TRBV30 and TRBJ2-2; D is uncertain. CDR3 length: 13 amino acids. The V end lost 3 bases, the J end lost 5 bases, and 10 bases lay between the germline ends. Germline CDR1 and CDR2: GTSNPN and SVGIG (reference sequence). The CDR3 spells CAWSSASTGELFF. In nucleotides, the CDR3 is TGTGCCTGGAGCTCCGCCAGTACCGGGGAGCTGTTTTTT.

This clonotype was recorded a few times. The chain combines TRBV29-1 with TRBJ1-2; D call uncertain. This CDR3 has 12 residues. Per the germline V gene, CDR1 is SQVTM and CDR2 is ANQGSEA. V lost 4 bases, J lost 8 bases, and 14 bases lay in between. DNA for the CDR3: TGCAGCGTTGTAGGAGGGAACAGCGGCTACACCTTC. It specifies CSVVGGNSGYTF.

This clonotype was seen repeatedly, ten times or more. The chain carries TRBV20-1 and TRBJ2-1; 10 nucleotides agree with TRBD1. The CDR3 runs 13 residues. Germline V gene data show CDR1 as DFQATT and CDR2 as SNEGSKA (reference sequence). V lost 6 bases, J lost 5 bases, and 4 bases stayed unmatched. The CDR3 sequence: CSARQGANNEQFF. The CDR3 coding sequence is TGCAGTGCGAGACAGGGGGCGAACAATGAGCAGTTCTTC.

In this sample, this clonotype turned up many times. V usage is TRBV12-3 or TRBV12-4 and J usage is TRBJ1-3; a possible D gene is TRBD1 (6 bases). V was shortened by 3 bases and J by 4 bases, with 13 bases between the two germline ends. The CDR3 has 15 amino acids. As DNA, the CDR3 is TGTGCCAGCAGTTTTAATCAGGGGACCGGAAACACCATATATTTT. Protein sequence: CASSFNQGTGNTIYF.

This clonotype was recorded many times. V usage is TRBV9 and J usage is TRBJ2-1; the D is unclear. The germline V gene encodes CDR1 SGDLS and CDR2 YYNGEE. Trimming removed 4 bases from V and 4 bases from J, with 6 bases in between. The CDR3 extends over 12 amino acids. Written as DNA, the CDR3 is TGTGCCAGCAGCTCCGATTACAATGAGCAGTTCTTC. Its translation is CASSSDYNEQFF.